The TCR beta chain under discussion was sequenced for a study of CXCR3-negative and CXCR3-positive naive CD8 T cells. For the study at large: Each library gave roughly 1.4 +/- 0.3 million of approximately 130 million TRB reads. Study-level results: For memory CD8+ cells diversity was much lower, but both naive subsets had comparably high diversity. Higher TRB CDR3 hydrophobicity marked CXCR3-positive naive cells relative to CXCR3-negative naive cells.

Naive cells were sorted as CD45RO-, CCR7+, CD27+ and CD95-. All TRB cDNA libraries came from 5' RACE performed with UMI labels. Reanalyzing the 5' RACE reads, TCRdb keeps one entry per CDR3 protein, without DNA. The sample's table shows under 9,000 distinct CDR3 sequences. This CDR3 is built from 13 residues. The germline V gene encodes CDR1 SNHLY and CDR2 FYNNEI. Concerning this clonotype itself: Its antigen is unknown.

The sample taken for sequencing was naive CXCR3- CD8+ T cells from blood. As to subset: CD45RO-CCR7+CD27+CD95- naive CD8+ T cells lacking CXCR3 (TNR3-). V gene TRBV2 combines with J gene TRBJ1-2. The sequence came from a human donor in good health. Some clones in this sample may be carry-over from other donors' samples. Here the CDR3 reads CASSDQVVGGYTF. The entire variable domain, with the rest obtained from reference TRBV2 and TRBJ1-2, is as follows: EPEVTQTPSHQVTQMGQEVILRCVPISNHLYFYWYRQILGQKVEFLVSFYNNEISEKSEIFDDQFSVERPDGSNFTLKIRSTKLEDSAMYFCASSDQVVGGYTFGSGTRLTVV.